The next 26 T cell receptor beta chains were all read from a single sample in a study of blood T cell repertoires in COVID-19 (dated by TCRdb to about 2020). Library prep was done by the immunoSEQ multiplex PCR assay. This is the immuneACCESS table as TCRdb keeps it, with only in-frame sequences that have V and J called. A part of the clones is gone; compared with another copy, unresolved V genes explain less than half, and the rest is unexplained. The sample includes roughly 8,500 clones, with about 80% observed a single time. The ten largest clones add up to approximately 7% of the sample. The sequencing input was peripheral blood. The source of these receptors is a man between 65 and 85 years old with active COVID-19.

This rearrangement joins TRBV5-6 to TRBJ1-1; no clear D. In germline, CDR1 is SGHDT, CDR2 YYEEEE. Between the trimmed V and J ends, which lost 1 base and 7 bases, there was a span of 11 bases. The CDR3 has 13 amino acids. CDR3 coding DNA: TGTGCCAGCAGCTTGAGCATTTACGGTGAAGCTTTCTTT. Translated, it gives CASSLSIYGEAFF.

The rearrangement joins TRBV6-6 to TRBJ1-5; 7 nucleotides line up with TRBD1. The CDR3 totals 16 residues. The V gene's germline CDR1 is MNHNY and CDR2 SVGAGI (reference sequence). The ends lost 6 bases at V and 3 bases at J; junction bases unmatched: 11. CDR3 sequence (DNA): TGTGCCAGCAGCCTCCTTGGGACAGCAAACAATCAGCCCCAGCATTTT. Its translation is CASSLLGTANNQPQHF.

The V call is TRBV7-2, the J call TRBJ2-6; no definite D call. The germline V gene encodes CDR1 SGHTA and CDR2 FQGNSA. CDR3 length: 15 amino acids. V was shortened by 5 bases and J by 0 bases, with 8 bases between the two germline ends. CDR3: CASSPLGSGANVLTF. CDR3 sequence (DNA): TGTGCCAGCAGCCCCCTCGGCTCTGGGGCCAACGTCCTGACTTTC.

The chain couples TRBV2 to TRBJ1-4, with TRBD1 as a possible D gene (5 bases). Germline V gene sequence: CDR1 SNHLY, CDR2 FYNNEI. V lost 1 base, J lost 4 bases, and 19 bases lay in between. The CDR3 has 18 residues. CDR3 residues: CASSEEGSLRRDNEKLFF. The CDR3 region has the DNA TGTGCCAGCAGTGAAGAGGGGTCGTTGAGGCGGGATAATGAAAAACTGTTTTTT.

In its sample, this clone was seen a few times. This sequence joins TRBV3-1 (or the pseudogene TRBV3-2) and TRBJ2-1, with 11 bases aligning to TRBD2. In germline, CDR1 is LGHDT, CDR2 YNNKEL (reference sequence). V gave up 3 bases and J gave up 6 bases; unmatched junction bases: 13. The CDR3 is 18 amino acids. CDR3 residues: CASSHSGTSGPKINEQFF. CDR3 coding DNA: TGTGCCAGCAGCCATTCAGGGACTAGCGGCCCGAAGATCAATGAGCAGTTCTTC.

CDR3 nucleotides: TGTGCCAGTAGACCGAGCGGGAGCGGCACCGGGGAGCTGTTTTTT. Encoded protein: CASRPSGSGTGELFF. This chain uses TRBV19 with TRBJ2-2, with 8 bases fitting TRBD2. The V gene's germline CDR1 is LNHDA and CDR2 SQIVND (reference sequence). The trim removed 6 bases at V and 4 bases at J, leaving 7 bases unmatched. CDR3 length: 15 amino acids.

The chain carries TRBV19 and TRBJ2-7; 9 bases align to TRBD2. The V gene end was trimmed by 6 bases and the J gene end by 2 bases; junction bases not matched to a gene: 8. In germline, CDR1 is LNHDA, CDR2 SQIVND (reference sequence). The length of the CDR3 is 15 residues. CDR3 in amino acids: CASRELAGEAYEQYF. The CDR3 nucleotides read TGTGCCAGTAGGGAATTAGCGGGAGAAGCCTACGAGCAGTACTTC. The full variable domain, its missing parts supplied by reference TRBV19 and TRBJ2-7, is DGGITQSPKYLFRKEGQNVTLSCEQNLNHDAMYWYRQDPGQGLRLIYYSQIVNDFQKGDIAEGYSVSREKKESFPLTVTSAQKNPTAFYLCASRELAGEAYEQYFGPGTRLTVT.

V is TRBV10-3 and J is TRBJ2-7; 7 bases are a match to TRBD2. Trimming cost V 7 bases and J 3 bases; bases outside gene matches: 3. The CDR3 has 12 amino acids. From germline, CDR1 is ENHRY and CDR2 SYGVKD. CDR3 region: CAIKGEGYEQYF. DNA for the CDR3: TGTGCCATCAAAGGGGAGGGCTACGAGCAGTACTTC.

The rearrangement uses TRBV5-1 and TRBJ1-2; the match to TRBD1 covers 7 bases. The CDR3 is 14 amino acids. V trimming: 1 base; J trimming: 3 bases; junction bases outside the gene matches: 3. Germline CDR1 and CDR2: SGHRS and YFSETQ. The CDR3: CASSLTGDDYGYTF. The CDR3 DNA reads TGCGCCAGCAGCTTGACAGGGGATGACTATGGCTACACCTTC. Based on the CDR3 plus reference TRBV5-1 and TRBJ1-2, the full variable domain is KAGVTQTPRYLIKTRGQQVTLSCSPISGHRSVSWYQQTPGQGLQFLFEYFSETQRNKGNFPGRFSGRQFSNSRSEMNVSTLELGDSALYLCASSLTGDDYGYTFGSGTRLTVV.

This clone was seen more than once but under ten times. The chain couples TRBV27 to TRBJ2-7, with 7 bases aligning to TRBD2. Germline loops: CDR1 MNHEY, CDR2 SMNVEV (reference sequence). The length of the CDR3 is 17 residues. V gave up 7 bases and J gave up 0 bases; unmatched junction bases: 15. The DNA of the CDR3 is TGTGCCAGCAAGAACCTAGCGGTATCGGAGGTCTCCTACGAGCAGTACTTC. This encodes CASKNLAVSEVSYEQYF.

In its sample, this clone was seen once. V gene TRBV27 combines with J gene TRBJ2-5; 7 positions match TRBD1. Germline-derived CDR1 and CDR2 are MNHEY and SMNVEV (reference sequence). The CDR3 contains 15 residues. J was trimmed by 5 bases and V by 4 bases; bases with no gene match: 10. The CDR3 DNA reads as TGTGCCAGCAGTTCGGGACAGCCCCCTCGTGAGACCCAGTACTTC. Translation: CASSSGQPPRETQYF.

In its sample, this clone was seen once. The DNA for the CDR3 is TGTGCCAGCAAGAGACAGGGCGGCACCTACGAGCAGTACTTC. Its translation: CASKRQGGTYEQYF. The genes are TRBV6-6 and TRBJ2-7, with TRBD1 matching over 7 bases. The CDR3 is 14 amino acids. Germline loops: CDR1 MNHNY, CDR2 SVGAGI (reference sequence). J gave up 2 bases and V 7 bases, and 8 bases lay outside the gene matches.

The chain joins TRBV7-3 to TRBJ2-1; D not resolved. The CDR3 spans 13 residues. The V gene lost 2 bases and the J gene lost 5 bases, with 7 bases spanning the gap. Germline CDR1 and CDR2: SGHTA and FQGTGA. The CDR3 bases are TGTGCCAGCAGCTTAGAGAGTCACAATGAGCAGTTCTTC. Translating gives CASSLESHNEQFF.

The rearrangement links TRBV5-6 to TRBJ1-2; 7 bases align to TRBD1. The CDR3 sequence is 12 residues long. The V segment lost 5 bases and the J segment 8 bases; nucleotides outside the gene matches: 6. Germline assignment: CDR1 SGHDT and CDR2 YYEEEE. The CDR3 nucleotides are TGTGCCAGCAGACCGACAGGGAACGGCTACACCTTC. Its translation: CASRPTGNGYTF. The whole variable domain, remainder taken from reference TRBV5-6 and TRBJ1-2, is DAGVTQSPTHLIKTRGQQVTLRCSPKSGHDTVSWYQQALGQGPQFIFQYYEEEERQRGNFPDRFSGHQFPNYSSELNVNALLLGDSALYLCASRPTGNGYTFGSGTRLTVV.

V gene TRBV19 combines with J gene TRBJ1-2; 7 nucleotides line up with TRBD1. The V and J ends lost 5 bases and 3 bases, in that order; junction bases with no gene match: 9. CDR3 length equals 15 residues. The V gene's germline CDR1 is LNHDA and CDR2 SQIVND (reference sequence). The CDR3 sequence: CASSETGHGYYGYTF. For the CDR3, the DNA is TGTGCCAGTAGTGAGACAGGGCACGGCTACTATGGCTACACCTTC.

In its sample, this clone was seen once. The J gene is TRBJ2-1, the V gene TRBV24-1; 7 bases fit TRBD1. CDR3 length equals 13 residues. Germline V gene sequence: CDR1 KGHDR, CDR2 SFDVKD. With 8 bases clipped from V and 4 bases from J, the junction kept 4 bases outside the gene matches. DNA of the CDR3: TGTGCCACCATGGGACAGACTTACAATGAGCAGTTCTTC. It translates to CATMGQTYNEQFF.

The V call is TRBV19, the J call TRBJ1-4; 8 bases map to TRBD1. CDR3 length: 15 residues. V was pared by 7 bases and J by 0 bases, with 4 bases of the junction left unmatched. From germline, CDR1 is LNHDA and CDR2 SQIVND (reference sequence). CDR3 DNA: TGTGCCAGTACCAGGGGGCCTACAACTAATGAAAAACTGTTTTTT. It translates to CASTRGPTTNEKLFF.

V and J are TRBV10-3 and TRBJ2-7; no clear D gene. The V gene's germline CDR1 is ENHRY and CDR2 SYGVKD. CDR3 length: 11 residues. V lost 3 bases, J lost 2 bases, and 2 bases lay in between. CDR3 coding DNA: TGTGCCATCAGTGACACCTACGAGCAGTACTTC. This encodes CAISDTYEQYF.

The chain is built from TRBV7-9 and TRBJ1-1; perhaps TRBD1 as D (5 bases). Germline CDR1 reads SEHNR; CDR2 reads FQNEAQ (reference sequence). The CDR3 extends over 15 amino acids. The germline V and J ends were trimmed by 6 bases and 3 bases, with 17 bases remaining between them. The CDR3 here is CASRPSVQGYTEAFF. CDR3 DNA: TGTGCCAGCAGGCCAAGCGTCCAGGGTTACACTGAAGCTTTCTTT.

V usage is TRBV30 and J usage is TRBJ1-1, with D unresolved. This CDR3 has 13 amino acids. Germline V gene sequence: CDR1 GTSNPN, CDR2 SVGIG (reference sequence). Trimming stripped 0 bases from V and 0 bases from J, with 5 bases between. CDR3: CAWSVRLNTEAFF. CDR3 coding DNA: TGTGCCTGGAGTGTACGGTTGAACACTGAAGCTTTCTTT. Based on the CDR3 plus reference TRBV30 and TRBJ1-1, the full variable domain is SQTIHQWPATLVQPVGSPLSLECTVEGTSNPNLYWYRQAAGRGLQLLFYSVGIGQISSEVPQNLSASRPQDRQFILSSKKLLLSDSGFYLCAWSVRLNTEAFFGQGTRLTVV.

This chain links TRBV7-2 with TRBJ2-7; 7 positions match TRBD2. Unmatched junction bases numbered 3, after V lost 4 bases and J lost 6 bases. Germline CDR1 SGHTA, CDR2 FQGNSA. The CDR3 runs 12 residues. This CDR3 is CASSSAGAEQYF. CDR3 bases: TGTGCCAGCAGCTCGGCGGGAGCCGAGCAGTACTTC.

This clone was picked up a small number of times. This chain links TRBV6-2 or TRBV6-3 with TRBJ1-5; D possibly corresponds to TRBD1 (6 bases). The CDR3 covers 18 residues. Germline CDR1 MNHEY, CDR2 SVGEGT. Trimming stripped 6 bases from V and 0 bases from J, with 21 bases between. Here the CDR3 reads CASSLTKPQGYSNQPQHF. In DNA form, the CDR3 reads TGTGCCAGCAGCCTTACAAAACCCCAGGGGTATAGCAATCAGCCCCAGCATTTT.

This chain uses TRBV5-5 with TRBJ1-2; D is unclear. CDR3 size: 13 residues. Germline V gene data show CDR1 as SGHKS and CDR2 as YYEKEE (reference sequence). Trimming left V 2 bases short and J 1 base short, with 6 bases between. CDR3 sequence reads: CASSFDFNYGYTF. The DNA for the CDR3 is TGTGCCAGCAGCTTTGACTTTAACTATGGCTACACCTTC.

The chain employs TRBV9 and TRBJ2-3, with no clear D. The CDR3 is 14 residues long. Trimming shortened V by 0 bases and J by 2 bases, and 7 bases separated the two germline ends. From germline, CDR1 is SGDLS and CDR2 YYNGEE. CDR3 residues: CASSVGANTDTQYF. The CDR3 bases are TGTGCCAGCAGCGTAGGAGCGAACACAGATACGCAGTATTTT.

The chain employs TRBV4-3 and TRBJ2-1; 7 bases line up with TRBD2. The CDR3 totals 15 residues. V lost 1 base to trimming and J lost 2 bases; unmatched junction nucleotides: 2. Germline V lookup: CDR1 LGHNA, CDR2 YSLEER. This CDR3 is CASSQALAPYNEQFF. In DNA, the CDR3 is TGCGCCAGCAGCCAAGCACTAGCGCCCTACAATGAGCAGTTCTTC.

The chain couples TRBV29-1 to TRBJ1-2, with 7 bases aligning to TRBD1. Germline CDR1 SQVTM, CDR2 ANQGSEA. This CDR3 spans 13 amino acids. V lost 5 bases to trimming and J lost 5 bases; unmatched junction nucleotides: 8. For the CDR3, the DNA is TGCAGCGTTTCCGGACAGGCCGGGTATGGCTACACCTTC. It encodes CSVSGQAGYGYTF.